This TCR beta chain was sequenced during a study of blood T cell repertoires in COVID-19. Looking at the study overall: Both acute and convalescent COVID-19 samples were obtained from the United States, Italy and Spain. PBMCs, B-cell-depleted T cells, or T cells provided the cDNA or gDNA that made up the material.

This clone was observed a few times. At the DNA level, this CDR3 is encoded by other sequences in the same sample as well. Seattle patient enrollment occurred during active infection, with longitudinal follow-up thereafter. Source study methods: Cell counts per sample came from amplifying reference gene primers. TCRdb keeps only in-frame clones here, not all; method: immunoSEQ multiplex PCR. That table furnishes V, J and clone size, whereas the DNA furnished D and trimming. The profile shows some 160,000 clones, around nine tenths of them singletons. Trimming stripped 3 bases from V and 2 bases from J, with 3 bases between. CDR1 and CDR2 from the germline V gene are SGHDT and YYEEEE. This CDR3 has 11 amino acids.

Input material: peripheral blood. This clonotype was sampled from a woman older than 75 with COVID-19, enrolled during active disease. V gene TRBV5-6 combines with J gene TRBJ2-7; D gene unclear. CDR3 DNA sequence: TGTGCCAGCAGCTCCGCCTACGAGCAGTACTTC. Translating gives CASSSAYEQYF.